This is a list of T cell receptor beta chains from one sample in a study of PD-L1 blockade in urothelial cancer. Sequenced by immunoSEQ multiplex PCR; TCRdb stores in-frame clones only, minus some. The sample lists 60,000 to 70,000 clones; 65% to 90% were seen once. The specimen was PBMCs, collected around atezolizumab (anti-PD-L1) treatment. These receptors originate from a man in his 70s with urothelial cancer. The CDR3 runs from the conserved cysteine through the conserved F or W. A D gene is named only where the DNA matches it firmly. A row's size may be missing; if present it is once, few, many or a size class.

TRBV7-2	TRBJ2-3	.	.	TGTGCCAGCAGCTTAGGATTAGCAGGAGGGGCAGATACGCAGTATTTT	CASSLGLAGGADTQYF
TRBV11-3	TRBJ2-1	once	TRBD2	TGTGCCAGCAGACGAATCGGGACTAGCGGGAGCAATGAGCAGTTCTTC	CASRRIGTSGSNEQFF
TRBV7-3	TRBJ1-5	.	TRBD1	TGTGCCAGCAGCCCCTGGGACAGCTACCATCAGCCCCAGCATTTT	CASSPWDSYHQPQHF
TRBV28	TRBJ2-1	.	TRBD2	TGTGCCAGCACCTCGGGGGGGACAAGCTCCTACAATGAGCAGTTCTTC	CASTSGGTSSYNEQFF
TRBV2	TRBJ1-4	.	.	TGTGCCAGCAGGATATTAGGACAGTCCGGTGAAAAACTGTTTTTT	CASRILGQSGEKLFF
TRBV5-7	TRBJ2-1	.	TRBD1	TGTGCCAGCAGCAGGCGGCAGGGGGCTTACAATGAGCAGTTCTTC	CASSRRQGAYNEQFF
TRBV19	TRBJ2-3	.	TRBD2	TGTGCCAGTAGTATAGGAACTAGCGGGAGGGACCTTAGCACAGATACGCAGTATTTT	CASSIGTSGRDLSTDTQYF
TRBV5-1	TRBJ2-7	.	.	TGCGCCAGCAGCTTGGGGGCCTACTACGAGCAGTACTTC	CASSLGAYYEQYF
TRBV29-1	TRBJ2-7	.	.	TGCAGCGTTGAATTTAGCAGCTCCTACGAGCAGTACTTC	CSVEFSSSYEQYF
TRBV15	TRBJ1-1	once	.	TGTGCCACCAGCATCCGGACACGGAACACTGAAGCTTTCTTT	CATSIRTRNTEAFF
TRBV4-1	TRBJ2-5	.	.	TGCGCCAGCAGCCAAGATACGGCAGGAGGGCAAGAGACCCAGTACTTC	CASSQDTAGGQETQYF
TRBV5-1	TRBJ1-4	.	TRBD1	TGCGCCAGCAGCGGACAGGGATCCGAAAAACTGTTTTTT	CASSGQGSEKLFF
TRBV6-1	TRBJ1-1	.	.	TGTGCCAGCAGTTCCCGGGACTTCAACGCTGAAGCTTTCTTT	CASSSRDFNAEAFF
TRBV28	TRBJ1-4	.	TRBD1	TGTGCCAGCAGTCCCCAGGGGGCGGGTGATGAAAAACTGTTTTTT	CASSPQGAGDEKLFF
TRBV11-2	TRBJ2-3	.	.	TGTGCCAGCAGCTTAGGGGTGGGGGGGGCTGGCACAGATACGCAGTATTTT	CASSLGVGGAGTDTQYF
TRBV30	TRBJ1-4	.	.	TGTGCCTGGAGGTTTGCAGGGGCGGGGGCCGAAAAACTGTTTTTT	CAWRFAGAGAEKLFF
TRBV13	TRBJ2-5	.	TRBD2	TGTGCCAGCAGCTTGAGACTAGCGGGAGCTGGGGAGACCCAGTACTTC	CASSLRLAGAGETQYF
TRBV5-1	TRBJ2-2	.	.	TGCGCCAGCAGCTTGGGGGACTCAAACACCGGGGAGCTGTTTTTT	CASSLGDSNTGELFF
TRBV9	TRBJ2-1	.	TRBD1	TGTGCCAGCAGCGCGGGACAGGGTGAAGTCAATGAGCAGTTCTTC	CASSAGQGEVNEQFF
TRBV30	TRBJ2-2	.	.	TGTGCCTGGAGCCCTAGGGGGAAAGTCACCGGGGAGCTGTTTTTT	CAWSPRGKVTGELFF
TRBV7-9	TRBJ1-2	.	.	TGTGCCAGCTCCGACCCGGGTTCCCTTTCTAACTATGGCTACACCTTC	CASSDPGSLSNYGYTF
TRBV14	TRBJ2-1	once	.	TGTGCCAGCAGCTCCCAGGGCAGTGGACCCCGCTCCTACAATGAGCAGTTCTTC	CASSSQGSGPRSYNEQFF
TRBV9	TRBJ1-4	.	.	TGTGCCAGCAGCGTGGAAAGAGGCGAAAAACTGTTTTTT	CASSVERGEKLFF
TRBV30	TRBJ1-1	few	.	TGTGCCTGGAGTGTAACCGGTAGTGAAGCTTTCTTT	CAWSVTGSEAFF